The 20 T cell receptor beta chains below all came from one sample that was sequenced in a study of regulatory T cells in long-lasting Graves disease. Arm-PCR of CDR3 regions and iRepertoire HTBI primers were used to build TCR beta libraries. TCRdb recomputed calls from the multiplex PCR reads with MiXCR, one row per CDR3 protein. The top ten clones hold 18% of a sample with approximately 400,000 distinct CDR3 sequences, approximately 10% of them seen once. Time point described: newly diagnosed GD, antithyroid drugs for less than 3 months. PBMC-extracted RNA yielded the TCR library. The sample was also linked to a second study, of T cells in Graves' hyperthyroidism and ophthalmopathy.

The sample in question was peripheral blood mononuclear cells (PBMCs), obtained at new diagnosis, from a patient treated with antithyroid drugs. Receptor source: a young woman with Graves disease.

This clonotype was detected ten times or more. The chain uses TRBV20-1 and TRBJ2-5, with D maybe TRBD2 (6 bases). Trimming stripped 1 base from V and 3 bases from J, with 15 bases between. The CDR3 is 15 residues long. Germline CDR1 is DFQATT and CDR2 is SNEGSKA (reference sequence). CDR3 sequence (DNA): TGCAGTGCTAGAGGGAGGGCGGGGAGAGAAGAGACCCAGTACTTC. Protein sequence: CSARGRAGREETQYF.

This clonotype was picked up many times. The V and J genes are TRBV6-5 and TRBJ1-1; 9 bases map to TRBD1. V lost 0 bases to trimming and J lost 7 bases; unmatched junction nucleotides: 9. The CDR3 spans 16 residues. Germline values: CDR1 MNHEY, CDR2 SVGAGI. The CDR3 loop is CASSYSIGDRADEAFF. In nucleotides, the CDR3 is TGTGCCAGCAGTTACTCGATAGGGGACAGGGCCGATGAAGCTTTCTTT.

Turning to this clonotype: A much larger clone lies one base from this, so it may be a read error. The chain uses TRBV7-8 and TRBJ2-7; TRBD1 agrees at 8 bases. The J segment lost 6 bases and the V segment lost 5 bases, leaving 18 bases of the junction unmatched. Germline V gives CDR1 SGHVS, CDR2 FQNEAQ. The length of the CDR3 is 17 residues. The CDR3 spells CASSVLTDRGGTCEQYF. In DNA, the CDR3 is TGTGCCAGCAGCGTACTCACCGACAGGGGAGGAACCTGCGAGCAGTACTTC. Drawing the rest from reference TRBV7-8 and TRBJ2-7, the complete variable domain is GAGVSQSPRYKVAKRGQDVALRCDPISGHVSLFWYQQALGQGPEFLTYFQNEAQLDKSGLPSDRFFAERPEGSVSTLKIQRTQQEDSAVYLCASSVLTDRGGTCEQYFGPGTRLTVT.

This clonotype has ten or more counts. The J gene is TRBJ2-5, the V gene TRBV19; tentative D call: TRBD2 (6 bases). The CDR3 length is 15 residues. Trimming cost V 5 bases and J 3 bases, with 16 bases left between them. The V gene's germline CDR1 is LNHDA and CDR2 SQIVND (reference sequence). The CDR3 sequence: CASSPRLRGEETQYF. For the CDR3, the DNA is TGTGCCAGTAGTCCCCGGTTGCGGGGAGAAGAGACCCAGTACTTC.

Ten or more counts support this clonotype. V is TRBV28 and J is TRBJ1-2; D is ambiguous. The V gene's germline CDR1 is MDHEN and CDR2 SYDVKM. Trimming removed 6 bases at V and 7 bases at J, with 12 bases between. The CDR3 contains 12 residues. In DNA form, the CDR3 reads TGTGCCAGCAGCTTGCGGTGGGGTGGCTACACCTTC. Amino acids: CASSLRWGGYTF.

The table lists this clonotype with many counts. This chain links TRBV18 with TRBJ2-2; D may be TRBD1 or TRBD2 (6 bases each). This CDR3 region has 16 residues. CDR1 and CDR2 from the germline V gene are KGHSH and LQKENI. V was trimmed by 3 bases and J by 3 bases, leaving 14 bases between them. This chain's CDR3 is CASSPPNREDTGELFF. Here the CDR3 DNA reads TGTGCCAGCTCACCTCCCAACAGGGAGGACACCGGGGAGCTGTTTTTT.

This clonotype was detected ten times or more. The V gene is TRBV20-1, the J gene TRBJ1-5; no reliable D call. CDR3 length equals 16 residues. Germline values: CDR1 DFQATT, CDR2 SNEGSKA (reference sequence). V lost 0 bases to trimming and J lost 1 base, with 13 bases between them. The CDR3, as DNA: TGCAGTGCTAGAGAGGGCCGCCCAGGAAGCAATCAGCCCCAGCATTTT. Protein product: CSAREGRPGSNQPQHF.

In its sample, this clonotype was seen a few times. The chain uses TRBV7-9 and TRBJ1-5; 8 bases align to TRBD1. J lost 1 base, V lost 5 bases, and 13 bases had no gene match. Germline V gene data show CDR1 as SEHNR and CDR2 as FQNEAQ (reference sequence). The CDR3 extends over 18 amino acids. CDR3 region: CASSPPGQGGKSNQPQHF. The CDR3 coding sequence is TGTGCCAGCAGCCCGCCCGGACAGGGCGGTAAGAGCAATCAGCCCCAGCATTTT.

The genes are TRBV6-2 or TRBV6-3 and TRBJ2-7; D might be TRBD2 (5 bases). The CDR3 is 13 residues long. V shed 7 bases and J shed 3 bases, with 13 bases lying between them. Germline CDR1 is MNHEY and CDR2 is SVGEGT. The CDR3 nucleotides are TGTGCCAGCACTCTGGGAGTCGGCTACGAGCAGTACTTC. It codes for CASTLGVGYEQYF.

This clonotype was counted a few times. V gene TRBV12-3 or TRBV12-4 combines with J gene TRBJ1-2; tentative D call: TRBD1 (6 bases). V was clipped by 5 bases and J by 3 bases, with 25 bases between them. The CDR3 runs 18 residues. CDR3 loop: CASSPFGGRGVLDYGYTF. The CDR3 coding sequence is TGTGCCAGCAGTCCGTTTGGGGGTAGGGGGGTTCTGGACTATGGCTACACCTTC.

This clonotype was observed a handful of times. The chain uses TRBV24-1 and TRBJ2-1; D is perhaps TRBD2 (6 bases). V was shortened by 5 bases and J by 10 bases, with 17 bases between the two germline ends. The germline V gene encodes CDR1 KGHDR and CDR2 SFDVKD. This CDR3 region has 14 residues. The CDR3 spells CATSAQIPGLEQFF. The CDR3 DNA is TGTGCCACCAGTGCCCAAATTCCGGGACTGGAGCAGTTCTTC.

This clonotype was detected ten times or more. The chain couples TRBV20-1 to TRBJ2-2, with unresolved D. Germline V gene sequence: CDR1 DFQATT, CDR2 SNEGSKA (reference sequence). The CDR3 consists of 14 residues. V was clipped by 3 bases and J by 0 bases, with 8 bases between them. The CDR3 nucleotides read TGCAGTGCTAGCCGCCGGACGAACACCGGGGAGCTGTTTTTT. Residues: CSASRRTNTGELFF.

This clonotype has at least ten counts. The chain is built from TRBV2 and TRBJ2-4, with D possibly matching TRBD2 (6 bases). This CDR3 has 13 residues. Germline-derived CDR1 and CDR2 are SNHLY and FYNNEI. Trimming removed 8 bases from V and 9 bases from J, with 17 bases in between. The CDR3 protein is CASEGTYAGIQYF. As DNA, the CDR3 is TGTGCCAGCGAGGGGACTTACGCGGGCATTCAGTACTTC.

This clonotype was recorded a few times. The V gene is TRBV9, the J gene TRBJ1-2, with D unresolved. The CDR3 extends over 15 amino acids. Trimming took off 0 bases at V and 2 bases at J, with 11 bases between the two ends. Germline CDR1 SGDLS, CDR2 YYNGEE. The CDR3 DNA follows: TGTGCCAGCAGCGTAGGGGCTCGAATAAACTATGGCTACACCTTC. Translating it yields CASSVGARINYGYTF.

This clonotype was counted at least ten times. The rearrangement joins TRBV12-3 or TRBV12-4 to TRBJ2-3; D possibly corresponds to TRBD1 (5 bases). This CDR3 comprises 15 residues. Between the trimmed V and J ends, which lost 1 base and 5 bases, there was a span of 13 bases. CDR3 DNA sequence: TGTGCCAGCAGTTTAGGGTTCGGGCAGGGAGATACGCAGTATTTT. Amino acids: CASSLGFGQGDTQYF.

This clonotype was observed a few times. The rearrangement joins TRBV9 to TRBJ2-1; 10 bases line up with TRBD2. With V trimmed by 6 bases and J by 3 bases, 6 bases remained unmatched. The V gene's germline CDR1 is SGDLS and CDR2 YYNGEE. CDR3 length equals 15 residues. CDR3 sequence (DNA): TGTGCCAGCACTACAGTAGCGGGGGGCTACAATGAGCAGTTCTTC. Protein sequence: CASTTVAGGYNEQFF.

This clonotype was picked up many times. The chain has TRBV20-1 and TRBJ2-7, with TRBD2 identical over 11 bases. V lost 2 bases and J lost 6; bases outside the gene matches: 6. CDR3 length equals 14 residues. Germline V gives CDR1 DFQATT, CDR2 SNEGSKA (reference sequence). CDR3 loop: CSARWLAGGGEQYF. DNA for the CDR3: TGCAGTGCTAGATGGCTAGCGGGAGGAGGCGAGCAGTACTTC.

The CDR3 nucleotides read TGTGCCAGCAGCACTGGACAGGCCGACTATGGCTACACCTTC. This gives the protein CASSTGQADYGYTF. The genes are TRBV9 and TRBJ1-2, with TRBD1 identical over 7 bases. This CDR3 has 14 residues. The V segment lost 4 bases and the J segment 3 bases; nucleotides outside the gene matches: 6. Germline loops: CDR1 SGDLS, CDR2 YYNGEE.

The sample holds many counts of this clonotype. The rearrangement links TRBV24-1 to TRBJ2-5, with D possibly TRBD1 on 6 matching bases. Germline V lookup: CDR1 KGHDR, CDR2 SFDVKD. Trimming pared 4 bases from V and 1 base from J, leaving 15 bases between. There are 16 residues in the CDR3. The CDR3 DNA reads TGTGCCACCAGTGAGTATGGACAGACTCTCCAAGAGACCCAGTACTTC. This gives the protein CATSEYGQTLQETQYF.

This clonotype occurred many times. The chain is built from TRBV7-3 and TRBJ2-5; D tentatively reads TRBD1 or TRBD2 (6 bases each). V shed 2 bases and J shed 2 bases, with 15 bases lying between them. CDR3 size: 16 residues. Germline V lookup: CDR1 SGHTA, CDR2 FQGTGA. The DNA of the CDR3 is TGTGCCAGCAGCTTATACCCGGGGGCGGATCAAGAGACCCAGTACTTC. Encoded protein: CASSLYPGADQETQYF.